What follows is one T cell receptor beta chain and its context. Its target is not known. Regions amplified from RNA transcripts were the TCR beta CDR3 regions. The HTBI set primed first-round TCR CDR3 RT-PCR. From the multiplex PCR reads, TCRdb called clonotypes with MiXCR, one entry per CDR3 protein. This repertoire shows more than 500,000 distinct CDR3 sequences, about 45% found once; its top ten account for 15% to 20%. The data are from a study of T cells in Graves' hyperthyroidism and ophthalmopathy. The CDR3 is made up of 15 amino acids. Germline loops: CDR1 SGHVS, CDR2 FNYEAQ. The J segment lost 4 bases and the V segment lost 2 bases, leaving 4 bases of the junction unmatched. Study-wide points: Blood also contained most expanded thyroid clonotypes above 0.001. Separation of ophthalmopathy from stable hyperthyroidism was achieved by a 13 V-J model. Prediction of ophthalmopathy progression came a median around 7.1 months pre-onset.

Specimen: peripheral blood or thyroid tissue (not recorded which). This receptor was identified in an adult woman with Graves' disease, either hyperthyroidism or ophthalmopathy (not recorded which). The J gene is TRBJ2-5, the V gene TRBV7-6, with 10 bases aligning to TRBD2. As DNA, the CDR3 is TGTGCCAGCAGCTTAACTAGCGGGATCAGAGAGACCCAGTACTTC. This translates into CASSLTSGIRETQYF.